The TCR beta chain described here comes from a study of shared clonotypes between healthy human individuals. Sequencing used immunoSEQ multiplex PCR; TCRdb keeps in-frame clones, though not all of them. The repertoire holds 2.5 million or so clones, with roughly nine tenths as singletons. With 4 bases clipped from V and 5 bases from J, the junction kept 12 bases outside the gene matches. Germline V gene sequence: CDR1 SGHDT, CDR2 YYEEEE. This CDR3 spans 16 amino acids. The TCR was taken from a man aged 18-30 years in good health. The specimen sequenced was naive CD4+ T cells sorted from blood. As to subset: CD45RA+ positively selected. The gene calls are TRBV5-6 and TRBJ2-1, with 7 positions matching TRBD2. CDR3 region: CASSLGLGGKDNEQFF. CDR3 nucleotides: TGTGCCAGCAGCCTAGGACTCGGGGGGAAAGACAATGAGCAGTTCTTC.